Listed here is a single T cell receptor beta chain. Its antigen is unidentified. The record originates from a study of CD8 T cell repertoires and HIV-1 epitope variants. Overall study context: Controls included no peptide, Ebola AY9 epitope, and a CMV, EBV, flu pool. Equal numbers of autologous T cell-negative cells presented antigen to enriched T cells. Study-wide results and limits: Most of the nine antigen-specific clonotypes appeared cross-reactive to autologous or escape variants.

Using immunoSEQ multiplex PCR, the repertoire was profiled, and TCRdb retains in-frame clones only, with some absent. The sample consists of thousands of clones, roughly 70% of them appearing once. Sequencing used cultured CD8+ T cells derived from PBMCs. This receptor was obtained from a male donor with HIV.

The CDR3: CASSYLSGGADGYTF. CDR3 DNA sequence: TGTGCCAGCAGTTACCTATCAGGGGGTGCGGATGGCTACACCTTC. This chain links TRBV6-5 with TRBJ1-2; 7 bases align to TRBD1. V was clipped by 2 bases and J by 6 bases; unmatched bases: 9. The CDR3 extends over 15 amino acids. Germline V gives CDR1 MNHEY, CDR2 SVGAGI.